These T cell receptor beta chains were read from a single sample in a study of T-cell reconstitution after alpha-beta-depleted transplantation in children. A single record per CDR3 protein comes from TCRdb applying MiXCR to the PCR reads. The sample yields about 460,000 distinct CDR3 sequences, 12% seen once. The source material was PBMCs from the stem cell graft donor, sampled from the stem cell graft. The source is a human donor who donated a stem cell graft to a child with combined immunodeficiency. Each CDR3 is given with its conserved first and last residue. D genes are given only for firm matches. Size is omitted from some rows. Given values are once, few, many or a class for expanded clones.

V gene	clone size	J gene	D gene	CDR3 protein	CDR3 DNA
TRBV18	.	TRBJ1-3	.	CASSPPISGNTIYF	TGTGCCAGCTCACCGCCCATCTCTGGAAACACCATATATTTT
TRBV3-1	.	TRBJ2-5	.	CASSPTGLENQETQYF	TGTGCCAGCAGCCCTACCGGACTGGAGAACCAAGAGACCCAGTACTTC
TRBV12-3/TRBV12-4	few	TRBJ2-5	.	CASSLSRAETQYF	TGTGCCAGCAGTTTAAGCAGGGCCGAGACCCAGTACTTC
TRBV7-2	many	TRBJ2-7	TRBD1	CASSLVQGAYEQYF	TGTGCCAGCAGCTTAGTACAGGGGGCTTACGAGCAGTACTTC
TRBV7-2	.	TRBJ1-4	.	CASSSEIRLLGEKLFF	TGTGCCAGCAGCTCCGAAATAAGACTACTCGGCGAAAAACTGTTTTTT
TRBV27	few	TRBJ2-7	TRBD2	CASRAHQLAGGSYEQYF	TGTGCCAGCAGGGCCCACCAGCTAGCGGGAGGCTCCTACGAGCAGTACTTC
TRBV5-1	.	TRBJ2-1	.	CASIKSPSGPYNEQFF	TGCGCCAGCATCAAATCCCCAAGCGGGCCTTACAATGAGCAGTTCTTC
TRBV12-3/TRBV12-4	many	TRBJ1-5	.	CASSFRSQGPQHF	TGTGCCAGCAGTTTTCGGAGCCAGGGGCCCCAGCATTTT
TRBV27	.	TRBJ1-4	.	CASSPDLDGEKLFF	TGTGCCAGCAGTCCCGATCTCGACGGTGAAAAACTGTTTTTT
TRBV12-3/TRBV12-4	many	TRBJ1-4	.	CASSHRGNEKLFF	TGTGCCAGCAGCCATAGGGGGAACGAAAAACTGTTTTTT
TRBV29-1	many	TRBJ2-3	.	CSGLADTDTQYF	TGCAGCGGTCTGGCCGACACAGATACGCAGTATTTT
TRBV15	.	TRBJ2-3	.	CATSRRIRTDTQYF	TGTGCCACCAGCAGGCGGATCCGCACAGATACGCAGTATTTT
TRBV24-1	once	TRBJ2-7	.	CATSDREQAPYEQYF	TGTGCCACCAGTGACCGGGAGCAAGCCCCCTACGAGCAGTACTTC
TRBV20-1	many	TRBJ2-3	.	CSASLSSLTDTQYF	TGCAGTGCTAGTCTGTCTAGCCTTACAGATACGCAGTATTTT
TRBV6-5	.	TRBJ2-7	.	CASSFTSGTDSSYEQYF	TGTGCCAGCAGTTTCACCTCCGGGACGGATAGCTCCTACGAGCAGTACTTC
TRBV20-1	.	TRBJ1-6	.	CCASRATRISYNSPLHF	TGCTGTGCTAGTCGGGCCACAAGAATTTCCTATAATTCACCCCTCCACTTT
TRBV5-5	few	TRBJ2-7	.	CASSLWLGRDYEQYF	TGTGCCAGCAGCTTGTGGTTGGGCAGAGACTACGAGCAGTACTTC
TRBV7-2	.	TRBJ2-6	.	CASSLAGGHSGANVLTF	TGTGCCAGCAGCTTAGCTGGGGGCCACTCTGGGGCCAACGTCCTGACTTTC
TRBV29-1	few	TRBJ2-3	.	CSVASPSTDTQYF	TGCAGCGTGGCTAGCCCTAGCACAGATACGCAGTATTTT
TRBV20-1	few	TRBJ2-1	.	CSARDITIYNEQFF	TGCAGTGCTAGAGATATTACTATCTACAATGAGCAGTTCTTC
TRBV7-2	.	TRBJ2-2	.	CASSRAEELTNTGELFF	TGTGCCAGCAGCCGTGCTGAGGAGCTTACGAACACCGGGGAGCTGTTTTTT
TRBV20-1	few	TRBJ1-1	TRBD1	CSARKLRGLNTEAFF	TGCAGTGCTAGGAAACTCAGGGGGCTGAACACTGAAGCTTTCTTT
TRBV11-1	few	TRBJ1-4	.	CASSYSGGTNEKLFF	TGTGCCAGCAGCTACTCCGGGGGGACTAATGAAAAACTGTTTTTT
TRBV12-3/TRBV12-4	.	TRBJ2-5	.	CASSQALGGETQYF	TGTGCCAGCAGCCAAGCCTTAGGAGGAGAGACCCAGTACTTC
TRBV2	.	TRBJ2-1	.	CASTSGGLPYNEQFF	TGTGCCAGCACCTCCGGCGGACTTCCCTACAATGAGCAGTTCTTC
TRBV5-1	many	TRBJ2-2	.	CASSMDPTGGTGELFF	TGCGCCAGCAGCATGGACCCGACAGGCGGGACCGGGGAGCTGTTTTTT
TRBV5-1	few	TRBJ2-1	TRBD1	CASSWTGGDEQFF	TGCGCCAGCAGCTGGACAGGGGGGGATGAGCAGTTCTTC
TRBV10-3	few	TRBJ2-3	TRBD2	CATAGTTHQDTQYF	TGTGCCACCGCCGGGACTACCCATCAGGATACGCAGTATTTT
TRBV7-8	many	TRBJ2-3	.	CASSPVVGRGADTQYF	TGTGCCAGCAGCCCGGTGGTGGGGAGAGGTGCAGATACGCAGTATTTT
TRBV3-1	.	TRBJ2-5	.	CASSQVTGAGETQYF	TGTGCCAGCAGCCAAGTCACCGGGGCGGGGGAGACCCAGTACTTC
TRBV6-5	.	TRBJ2-2	.	CASSYLRGRGELFF	TGTGCCAGCAGTTACCTTAGGGGTAGGGGGGAGCTGTTTTTT
TRBV24-1	.	TRBJ1-5	.	CATSPGIYSNQPQHF	TGTGCCACTTCGCCAGGGATCTATAGCAATCAGCCCCAGCATTTT
TRBV9	few	TRBJ2-7	TRBD2	CASSPSGDYEQYF	TGTGCCAGCAGCCCAAGCGGGGACTACGAGCAGTACTTC
TRBV4-1	few	TRBJ2-3	TRBD2	CASSPVAGGITDTQYF	TGCGCCAGCAGCCCCGTAGCGGGAGGGATCACAGATACGCAGTATTTT
TRBV12-3/TRBV12-4	few	TRBJ2-7	.	CASSLDTGANYEQYF	TGTGCCAGCAGTTTAGACACCGGGGCGAACTACGAGCAGTACTTC
TRBV9	many	TRBJ2-7	.	CASSVATGRNYEQYF	TGTGCCAGCAGCGTAGCTACAGGGAGGAACTACGAGCAGTACTTC
TRBV29-1	many	TRBJ2-1	.	CSVAGLQSSYNEQFF	TGCAGCGTTGCCGGACTTCAGAGCTCCTACAATGAGCAGTTCTTC
TRBV9	.	TRBJ2-3	.	CASSVVGLTDTQYF	TGTGCCAGCAGCGTAGTAGGTCTCACAGATACGCAGTATTTT
TRBV25-1	.	TRBJ2-3	.	CASSEYEGFSSTDTQYF	TGTGCCAGCAGTGAATATGAGGGCTTTTCTAGCACAGATACGCAGTATTTT
TRBV20-1	many	TRBJ2-1	.	CSARDRRSRNEQFF	TGCAGTGCTAGAGACCGCCGGAGTCGGAATGAGCAGTTCTTC
TRBV15	.	TRBJ2-1	TRBD1	CATSRSRQGVGNEQFF	TGTGCCACCAGCAGATCCCGGCAGGGGGTGGGCAATGAGCAGTTCTTC
TRBV7-2	many	TRBJ2-7	.	CASSPQAQGSYEQYF	TGTGCCAGCAGCCCCCAGGCCCAGGGCTCCTACGAGCAGTACTTC
TRBV20-1	.	TRBJ2-1	TRBD2	CSARASGASSYNEQFF	TGCAGTGCTAGAGCTAGCGGAGCCAGCTCCTACAATGAGCAGTTCTTC
TRBV29-1	few	TRBJ2-7	TRBD2	CSVVWRERPYEQYF	TGCAGCGTTGTCTGGCGGGAGCGCCCCTACGAGCAGTACTTC
TRBV3-1	few	TRBJ2-3	TRBD1	CASSRDRVRMTDTQYF	TGTGCCAGCAGCCGAGACAGGGTGAGGATGACAGATACGCAGTATTTT
TRBV19	.	TRBJ2-7	TRBD2	CASSPPLAGLPYEQYF	TGTGCCAGTAGTCCACCCCTAGCGGGGCTACCCTACGAGCAGTACTTC
TRBV4-2	few	TRBJ2-3	TRBD2	CASSKSGAQTSGGYSKDTDTQYF	TGTGCCAGCAGCAAGAGCGGGGCCCAAACTAGCGGGGGTTACTCGAAAGACACAGATACGCAGTATTTT
TRBV27	few	TRBJ2-1	.	CASSAVSGANNEQFF	TGTGCCAGCAGTGCGGTGTCGGGAGCTAACAATGAGCAGTTCTTC
TRBV20-1	.	TRBJ2-3	TRBD2	CSASELAAVGASTDTQYF	TGCAGTGCTAGTGAACTAGCGGCCGTTGGGGCTAGCACAGATACGCAGTATTTT
TRBV9	many	TRBJ2-3	TRBD2	CASSEGGGDTQYF	TGTGCCAGCAGCGAGGGCGGGGGAGATACGCAGTATTTT
TRBV29-1	.	TRBJ1-2	.	CSVAKTVDSYGYTF	TGCAGCGTTGCAAAAACAGTGGACTCCTATGGCTACACCTTC
TRBV12-3/TRBV12-4	many	TRBJ2-1	.	CASNLGVRGAENEQFF	TGTGCCAGCAACCTAGGGGTCCGGGGCGCCGAGAATGAGCAGTTCTTC
TRBV4-3	.	TRBJ2-1	.	CASSQEMGNYNEQFF	TGCGCCAGCAGCCAAGAAATGGGGAACTACAATGAGCAGTTCTTC